Presented here are 11 T cell receptor beta chains from one specimen sequenced in a study of blood T cell repertoires in COVID-19. TCRdb keeps only in-frame clones here, not all; method: immunoSEQ multiplex PCR. The table shows 200,000 to 250,000 clones, with around 83% occurring only once. The specimen was peripheral blood. The receptor source for this set is a woman between 50 and 59 years old with acute or convalescent COVID-19.

This clone was counted once. The rearrangement links TRBV19 to TRBJ2-3, with 15 bases lining up with TRBD2. With 5 bases clipped from V and 6 bases from J, the junction kept 15 bases outside the gene matches. Germline V CDR1 and CDR2: LNHDA, SQIVND (reference sequence). This CDR3 contains 19 residues. The CDR3 DNA reads as TGTGCCAGTAGTCGCTCGGGACTAGCGGGGGGCAGTCCAACGGATACGCAGTATTTT. It codes for CASSRSGLAGGSPTDTQYF.

The J gene is TRBJ2-3, the V gene TRBV3-1 (or the pseudogene TRBV3-2), with 10 bases aligning to TRBD1. CDR3 size: 14 residues. From germline, CDR1 is LGHDT and CDR2 YNNKEL (reference sequence). V trimming: 4 bases; J trimming: 5 bases; junction bases outside the gene matches: 3. CDR3 bases: TGTGCCAGCAGCCGGGACAGGGGTATAGATACGCAGTATTTT. Its protein is CASSRDRGIDTQYF.

The J gene is TRBJ2-3, the V gene TRBV2; D remains ambiguous. This CDR3 has 12 residues. Germline values: CDR1 SNHLY, CDR2 FYNNEI. Trimming cost V 2 bases and J 4 bases, with 4 bases left between them. CDR3 nucleotides: TGTGCCAGCAGTGAACTACCAGATACGCAGTATTTT. Amino acids: CASSELPDTQYF.

V is TRBV9 and J is TRBJ2-3; possibly TRBD1 for D (6 bases). Between the trimmed V and J ends, which lost 4 bases and 4 bases, there was a span of 13 bases. The CDR3 extends over 14 amino acids. Germline loops: CDR1 SGDLS, CDR2 YYNGEE. Here the CDR3 DNA reads TGTGCCAGCAGCCCCCGGTGGGGGCCAGATACGCAGTATTTT. It yields the protein CASSPRWGPDTQYF.

J is TRBJ1-1 and V is TRBV6-5, with 8 nucleotides matching TRBD1. The germline V gene encodes CDR1 MNHEY and CDR2 SVGAGI. This CDR3 has 14 amino acids. V lost 6 bases to trimming and J lost 7 bases; unmatched junction nucleotides: 10. Written as DNA, the CDR3 is TGTGCCAGCAGGACGACAGGGGCAACGGGTGAAGCTTTCTTT. Protein product: CASRTTGATGEAFF.

J is TRBJ2-6 and V is TRBV5-4, with 9 bases aligning to TRBD2. V was pared by 1 base and J by 0 bases, with 5 bases of the junction left unmatched. Germline values: CDR1 SGHNT, CDR2 YYREEE (reference sequence). The CDR3 sequence is 18 residues long. The CDR3 here is CASSLRSGGHSGANVLTF. The CDR3 bases are TGTGCCAGCAGCTTGAGGAGCGGGGGGCACTCTGGGGCCAACGTCCTGACTTTC.

This chain links TRBV2 with TRBJ1-1; tentative D call: TRBD1 (6 bases). This CDR3 spans 14 amino acids. The germline V and J ends were trimmed by 7 bases and 9 bases, with 21 bases remaining between them. CDR1 and CDR2 (germline): SNHLY, FYNNEI. The CDR3 reads CASTLDSLVLKAFF. The CDR3 DNA reads TGTGCCAGCACTTTGGACAGTCTTGTGTTAAAAGCTTTCTTT.

The chain recombines TRBV19 with TRBJ1-5, with no clear D. CDR1 LNHDA and CDR2 SQIVND come from the germline V gene (reference sequence). Trimming cost V 6 bases and J 6 bases, with 12 bases left between them. The CDR3 has 13 amino acids. Here the CDR3 DNA reads TGTGCCAGTAGCGGAGTCGGTAGTCAGCCCCAGCATTTT. Residues: CASSGVGSQPQHF.

The DNA of the CDR3 is TGTGCCAGCAGCTTAGACAGGCATGGCTACACCTTC. Translated, it gives CASSLDRHGYTF. The V call is TRBV7-9, the J call TRBJ1-2; D is possibly TRBD1 (5 bases). Germline V CDR1 and CDR2: SEHNR, FQNEAQ (reference sequence). V was shortened by 1 base and J by 6 bases, with 6 bases between the two germline ends. The CDR3 contains 12 residues.

The gene calls are TRBV19 and TRBJ2-1; tentatively, D is TRBD2 (5 bases). This CDR3 region has 14 residues. Germline lookup yields CDR1 LNHDA and CDR2 SQIVND (reference sequence). The V end lost 5 bases, the J end lost 6 bases, and 14 bases lay between the germline ends. In nucleotides, the CDR3 is TGTGCCAGTAGTGTCCGGGTAGCGCGCAATGAGCAGTTCTTC. This encodes CASSVRVARNEQFF.

V usage is TRBV2 and J usage is TRBJ1-5; a possible D gene is TRBD1 (6 bases). CDR3 length: 15 residues. Germline V CDR1 and CDR2: SNHLY, FYNNEI. V lost 3 bases and J lost 7, with 16 bases in between. The CDR3 region is CASSDMSRGGQPQHF. CDR3 nucleotides: TGTGCCAGCAGTGATATGTCCAGGGGTGGGCAGCCCCAGCATTTT.